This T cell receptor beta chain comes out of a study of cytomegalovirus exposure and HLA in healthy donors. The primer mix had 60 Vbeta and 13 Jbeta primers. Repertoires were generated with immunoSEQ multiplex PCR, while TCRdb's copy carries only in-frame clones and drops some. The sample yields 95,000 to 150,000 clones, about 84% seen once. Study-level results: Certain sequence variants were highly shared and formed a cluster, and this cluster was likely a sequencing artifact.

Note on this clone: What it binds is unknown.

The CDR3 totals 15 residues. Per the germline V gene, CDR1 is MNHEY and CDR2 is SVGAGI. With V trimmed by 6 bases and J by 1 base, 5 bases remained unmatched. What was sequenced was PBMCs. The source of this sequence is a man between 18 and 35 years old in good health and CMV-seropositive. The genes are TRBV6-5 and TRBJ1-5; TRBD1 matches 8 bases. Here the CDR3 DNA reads TGTGCCAGCAGCCAGGACAGGGAGAGCAATCAGCCCCAGCATTTT. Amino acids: CASSQDRESNQPQHF.